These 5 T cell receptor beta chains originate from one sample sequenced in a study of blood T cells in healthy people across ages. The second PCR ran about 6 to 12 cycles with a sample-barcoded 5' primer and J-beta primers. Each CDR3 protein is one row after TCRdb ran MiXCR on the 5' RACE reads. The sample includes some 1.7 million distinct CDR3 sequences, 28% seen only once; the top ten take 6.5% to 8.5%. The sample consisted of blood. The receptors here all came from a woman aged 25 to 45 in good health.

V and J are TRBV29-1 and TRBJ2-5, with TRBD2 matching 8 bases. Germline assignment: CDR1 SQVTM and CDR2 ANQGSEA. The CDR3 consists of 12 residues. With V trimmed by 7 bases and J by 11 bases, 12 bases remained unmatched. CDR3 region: CSAERGSREQYF. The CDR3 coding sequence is TGCAGCGCTGAGCGGGGGAGCAGGGAGCAGTACTTC.

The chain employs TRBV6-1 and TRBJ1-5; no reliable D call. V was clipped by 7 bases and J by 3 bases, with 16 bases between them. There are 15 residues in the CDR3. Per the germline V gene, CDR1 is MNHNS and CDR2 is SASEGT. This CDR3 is CASNSYGTPNQPQHF. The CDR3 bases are TGTGCCAGCAATTCGTACGGAACCCCCAATCAGCCCCAGCATTTT.

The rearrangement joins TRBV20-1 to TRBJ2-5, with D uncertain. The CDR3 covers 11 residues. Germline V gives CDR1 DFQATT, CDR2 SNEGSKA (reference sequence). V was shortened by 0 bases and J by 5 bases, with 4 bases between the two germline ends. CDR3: CSARDAETQYF. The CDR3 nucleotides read TGCAGTGCTAGAGACGCGGAGACCCAGTACTTC.

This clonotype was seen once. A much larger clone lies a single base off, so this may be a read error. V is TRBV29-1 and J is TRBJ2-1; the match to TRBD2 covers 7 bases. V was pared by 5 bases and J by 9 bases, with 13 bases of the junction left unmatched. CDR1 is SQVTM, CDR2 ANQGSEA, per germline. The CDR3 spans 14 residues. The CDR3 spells CSVRVRPAGSEQFF. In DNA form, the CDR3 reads TGCAGCGTTCGAGTCCGACCAGCGGGGTCTGAGCAGTTCTTC.

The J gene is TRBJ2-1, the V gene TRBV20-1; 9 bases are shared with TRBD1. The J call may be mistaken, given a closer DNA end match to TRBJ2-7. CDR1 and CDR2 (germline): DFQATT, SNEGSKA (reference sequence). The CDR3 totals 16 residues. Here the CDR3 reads CSARSTSGQGYNEQYF. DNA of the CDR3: TGCAGTGCTAGATCAACATCGGGACAGGGTTACAATGAGCAGTACTTC.